The 5 T cell receptor beta chains below all came from one sample that was sequenced in a study of shared clonotypes between healthy human individuals (TCRdb year 2020). CD8 naive samples were obtained by positive selection for CCR7 among CD45RO-negative cells, yielding a CD45RA+CCR7+ population from which TemRA cells were excluded. The library was generated by the immunoSEQ multiplex PCR assay. TCRdb retrieved this table from immuneACCESS and kept in-frame rearrangements only. Not all clones are present; in checked studies, unresolved V genes account for under half, and no reason is known for the remainder. The sample records hundreds of thousands of clones, 80% to 95% of which are singletons. Of the sample, about 24% is held by the ten largest clones. Specimen: naive CD8+ T cells sorted from blood. The intended sense of this specimen's cell subset or site label: CD45RA+CCR7+. All receptors come from a man aged 25 to 40 in good health.

The V gene is TRBV20-1, the J gene TRBJ2-7; D remains unclear. This CDR3 spans 11 amino acids. Trimming pared 4 bases from V and 5 bases from J, leaving 9 bases between. CDR1 and CDR2 from the germline V gene are DFQATT and SNEGSKA (reference sequence). The CDR3 protein is CSAKAVNEQYF. As DNA, the CDR3 is TGCAGTGCTAAAGCCGTGAACGAGCAGTACTTC.

The chain carries TRBV5-5 and TRBJ2-1, with 10 bases matching TRBD2. Germline V gene lookup returns CDR1 SGHKS and CDR2 YYEKEE (reference sequence). With V trimmed by 3 bases and J by 7 bases, 13 bases remained unmatched. The CDR3 is made up of 17 amino acids. CDR3 bases: TGTGCCAGCAGCTCACCCGGGCTAGCGGGAGTTAGAAATGAGCAGTTCTTC. Its protein is CASSSPGLAGVRNEQFF.

The chain uses TRBV30 and TRBJ2-4; D is perhaps TRBD2 (6 bases). Germline V CDR1 and CDR2: GTSNPN, SVGIG (reference sequence). V lost 2 bases and J lost 14, with 16 bases in between. CDR3 size: 12 residues. The CDR3 spells CAWSKASDYKYF. In DNA form, the CDR3 reads TGTGCCTGGAGTAAAGCCTCGGACTACAAGTACTTC.

The chain uses TRBV7-6 and TRBJ2-1, with 9 bases aligning to TRBD1. V shed 3 bases and J 9 bases; nucleotides not matched to a gene: 9. The germline gives CDR1 SGHVS, CDR2 FNYEAQ. This CDR3 is built from 15 residues. The CDR3 spells CASSFTGTGNSEQFF. In DNA, the CDR3 is TGTGCCAGCAGCTTTACCGGGACAGGGAATAGTGAGCAGTTCTTC.

This CDR3 is CSVAGAAAYNEQFF. The DNA of the CDR3 is TGCAGCGTCGCTGGGGCAGCGGCCTACAATGAGCAGTTCTTC. The chain combines TRBV29-1 with TRBJ2-1, with D perhaps given as TRBD1 or TRBD2 (5 bases each). The CDR3 has 14 amino acids. Germline V gene lookup returns CDR1 SQVTM and CDR2 ANQGSEA. Trimming shortened V by 6 bases and J by 2 bases, and 14 bases separated the two germline ends.